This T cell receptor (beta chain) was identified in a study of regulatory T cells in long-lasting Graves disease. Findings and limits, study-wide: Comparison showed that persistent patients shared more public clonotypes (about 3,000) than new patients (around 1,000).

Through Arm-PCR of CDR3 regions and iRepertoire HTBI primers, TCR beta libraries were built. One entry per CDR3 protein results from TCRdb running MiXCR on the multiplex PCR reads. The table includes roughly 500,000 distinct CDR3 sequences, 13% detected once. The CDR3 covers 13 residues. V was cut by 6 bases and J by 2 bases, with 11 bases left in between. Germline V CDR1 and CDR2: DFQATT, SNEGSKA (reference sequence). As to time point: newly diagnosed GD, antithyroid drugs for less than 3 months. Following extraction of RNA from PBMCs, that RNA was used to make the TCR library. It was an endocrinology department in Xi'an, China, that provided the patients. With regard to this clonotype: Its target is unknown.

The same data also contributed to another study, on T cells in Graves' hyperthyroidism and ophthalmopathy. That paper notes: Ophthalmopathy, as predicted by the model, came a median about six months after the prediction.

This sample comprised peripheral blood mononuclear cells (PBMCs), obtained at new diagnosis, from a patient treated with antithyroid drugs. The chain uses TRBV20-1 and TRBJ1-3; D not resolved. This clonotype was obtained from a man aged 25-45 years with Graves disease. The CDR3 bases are TGCAGTGCCGGTCGGTATCCTGGAAACACCATATATTTT. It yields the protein CSAGRYPGNTIYF.